The 6 T cell receptor beta chains below all came from one sample that was sequenced in a study of blood T cell repertoires in COVID-19. TCRdb keeps only in-frame clones here, not all; method: immunoSEQ multiplex PCR. The sample comprises 150,000 or so clones, over 60% of which are singletons, and roughly 9% rests with the top ten. The sequencing sample was made of peripheral blood. These receptors all stem from a woman aged 45-59 years with active or convalescent COVID-19.

The chain joins TRBV11-3 to TRBJ2-1; 8 nucleotides line up with TRBD2. CDR1 SGHNT and CDR2 YENEEA come from the germline V gene. The CDR3 totals 17 residues. J was trimmed by 7 bases and V by 1 base; bases with no gene match: 12. This CDR3 reads CASSLGGFGGGRNEQFF. CDR3 bases: TGTGCCAGCAGCTTAGGGGGTTTCGGGGGCGGGAGGAATGAGCAGTTCTTC.

This sequence joins TRBV7-2 and TRBJ1-4, with TRBD1 matching 8 bases. This CDR3 is 14 amino acids long. Germline CDR1 and CDR2: SGHTA and FQGNSA. Germline trimming cut 2 bases from V and 7 bases from J; bases unmatched to any gene: 3. The CDR3 protein is CASSLNRGSEKLFF. The CDR3 coding sequence is TGTGCCAGCAGCTTAAACAGGGGGAGTGAAAAACTGTTTTTT.

V usage is TRBV27 and J usage is TRBJ2-1; tentatively, D is TRBD2 (5 bases). This CDR3 has 12 amino acids. Germline values: CDR1 MNHEY, CDR2 SMNVEV (reference sequence). V dropped 5 bases and J dropped 6 bases, with 8 bases sitting between them. Here the CDR3 DNA reads TGTGCCAGCAGTACCACTAGCAATGAGCAGTTCTTC. Protein product: CASSTTSNEQFF.

The chain couples TRBV28 to TRBJ1-2; no firm D call. Trimming stripped 2 bases from V and 4 bases from J, with 8 bases between. CDR1 and CDR2 (germline): MDHEN, SYDVKM. The CDR3 runs 13 residues. CDR3 sequence: CASSLPSSYGYTF. CDR3 DNA sequence: TGTGCCAGCAGTTTACCATCGAGCTATGGCTACACCTTC.

The chain recombines TRBV6-5 with TRBJ2-7; D may be TRBD2 (6 bases). CDR3 length: 15 amino acids. Germline values: CDR1 MNHEY, CDR2 SVGAGI. V was pared by 6 bases and J by 0 bases, with 15 bases between. The CDR3 protein is CASSQGGESSYEQYF. In DNA form, the CDR3 reads TGTGCCAGCAGCCAAGGAGGGGAATCCTCCTACGAGCAGTACTTC.

The CDR3 region has the DNA TGTGCCAGCAGTCGACTAGCGGGAGTAGCCGGGGAGCTGTTTTTT. Its translation is CASSRLAGVAGELFF. The V and J genes are TRBV7-3 and TRBJ2-2, with 12 bases lining up with TRBD2. The germline V gene has CDR1 SGHTA and CDR2 FQGTGA. The J segment lost 6 bases and the V segment lost 6 bases, leaving 5 bases of the junction unmatched. The CDR3 length is 15 residues. Filled out from reference TRBV7-3 and TRBJ2-2, the complete variable domain reads GAGVSQTPSNKVTEKGKYVELRCDPISGHTALYWYRQSLGQGPEFLIYFQGTGAADDSGLPNDRFFAVRPEGSVSTLKIQRTERGDSAVYLCASSRLAGVAGELFFGEGSRLTVL.